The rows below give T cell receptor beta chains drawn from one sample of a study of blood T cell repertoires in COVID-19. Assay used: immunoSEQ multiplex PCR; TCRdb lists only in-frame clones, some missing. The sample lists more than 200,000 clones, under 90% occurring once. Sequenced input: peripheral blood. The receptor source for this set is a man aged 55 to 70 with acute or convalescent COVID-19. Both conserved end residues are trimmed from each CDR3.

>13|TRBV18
ASSKEGNSYNEQF
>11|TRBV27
ASSPQGSGKLF
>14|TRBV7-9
ASSLISGGAYETQY
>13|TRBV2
ASIILAGGPPEQY
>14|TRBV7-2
ASSHESGRTGGEQY
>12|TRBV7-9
ASSRQGGTGELF
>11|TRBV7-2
ASSTRTSKTQY
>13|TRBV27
ASSGPERGGYGYT
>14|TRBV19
ASSIDPSRTNEKLF
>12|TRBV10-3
AISHIDEGYGYT
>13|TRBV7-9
ASSLAGRPAGELF
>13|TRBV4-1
ASSQPTGIPYEQY
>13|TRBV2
ASRDRGLFEETQY
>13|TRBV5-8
ASSFPSTDLYGYT
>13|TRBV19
ASSILTSGSETQY
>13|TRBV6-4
ASSDRGLNTGELF
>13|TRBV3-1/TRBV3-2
ASSQTTGLSYEQY